The 23 T cell receptor beta chains in this list originate from one sample, sequenced in a study of T-cell memory formation after mild COVID-19. TCRdb processed the 5' RACE reads anew with MiXCR; each CDR3 protein has one entry. The sample has 100,000 to 140,000 distinct CDR3 sequences, around 14% seen once. Sequencing used PBMCs or a T cell subset sorted from them (not recorded which). The origin of the receptors is a man between 18 and 29 years old who had mild COVID-19 (a few samples of this study predate the infection). Cell type and time point are not known.

CDR3 bases: TGCGCCAGCAGAGTACGGCAGGGGATAGGGAATGAGCAGTTCTTC. Translation gives CASRVRQGIGNEQFF. The chain is built from TRBV5-1 and TRBJ2-1; D may be TRBD1 (6 bases). The CDR3 loop spans 15 amino acids. Trimming stripped 5 bases from V and 7 bases from J, with 19 bases between. CDR1 and CDR2 (germline): SGHRS, YFSETQ.

This clonotype was detected ten times or more. The CDR3 is CASSFPELNGYTF. CDR3 bases: TGTGCCAGCAGCTTCCCGGAACTCAATGGCTACACCTTC. This chain links TRBV7-3 with TRBJ1-2; D not certain. Germline V gives CDR1 SGHTA, CDR2 FQGTGA. Deletions cut 3 bases from V and 6 bases from J, with 11 bases between. The CDR3 runs 13 residues.

The table lists this clonotype with a few counts. V is TRBV28 and J is TRBJ1-2, with D unclear. The CDR3 consists of 14 residues. Looked up from germline, CDR1 is MDHEN and CDR2 is SYDVKM. Trimming left V 9 bases short and J 7 bases short, with 21 bases between. The DNA of the CDR3 is TGTGCCAGTACCTCGGGCCGAGATTCCCTTGGCTACACCTTC. Translated, it gives CASTSGRDSLGYTF.

This chain uses TRBV10-3 with TRBJ2-1; D is unclear. Between the trimmed V and J ends, which lost 0 bases and 8 bases, there was a span of 14 bases. Germline loops: CDR1 ENHRY, CDR2 SYGVKD. The CDR3 length is 15 residues. CDR3 residues: CAISESIQRKDEQFF. CDR3 coding DNA: TGTGCCATCAGTGAGTCGATCCAGAGGAAGGATGAGCAGTTCTTC.

This clonotype was counted a few times. In nucleotides, the CDR3 is TGTGCCAGCAGTTATTTACAGAATAATGAAAAACTGTTTTTT. Its protein is CASSYLQNNEKLFF. The rearrangement uses TRBV6-5 and TRBJ1-4; no clear D gene. Trimming pared 3 bases from V and 4 bases from J, leaving 9 bases between. The germline CDR1 and CDR2 sequences are MNHEY and SVGAGI. The CDR3 runs 14 residues.

The genes are TRBV11-2 and TRBJ2-1; 8 positions agree with TRBD2. Trimming at V came to 6 bases and at J to 6 bases, leaving 4 bases not matched to a gene. CDR1 is SGHAT, CDR2 FQNNGV, per germline. The CDR3 consists of 13 residues. CDR3 region: CASRLGGANEQFF. In DNA, the CDR3 is TGTGCCAGCAGACTCGGGGGGGCCAATGAGCAGTTCTTC.

This sequence joins TRBV9 and TRBJ2-3; the D gene is possibly TRBD1 (6 bases). Per the germline V gene, CDR1 is SGDLS and CDR2 is YYNGEE. The length of the CDR3 is 13 residues. Trimming left V 3 bases short and J 5 bases short, with 10 bases between. CDR3 DNA sequence: TGTGCCAGCAGCGAAGGGGGTGGAGATACGCAGTATTTT. Residues: CASSEGGGDTQYF.

In its sample, this clonotype was seen a few times. This rearrangement joins TRBV7-6 to TRBJ1-1; 12 nucleotides line up with TRBD1. The CDR3 is 17 residues long. The V segment lost 4 bases and the J segment 6 bases; nucleotides outside the gene matches: 12. CDR1 and CDR2 from the germline V gene are SGHVS and FNYEAQ. The CDR3 region has the DNA TGTGCCAGCAGCTCTAATCGGGACAGGGGGCCTGGCTCTGAAGCTTTCTTT. This sequence encodes CASSSNRDRGPGSEAFF.

The chain links TRBV7-9 to TRBJ2-3; a possible D gene is TRBD2 (5 bases). The CDR3 extends over 15 amino acids. Deletions cut 3 bases from V and 1 base from J, with 11 bases between. The germline CDR1 and CDR2 sequences are SEHNR and FQNEAQ (reference sequence). CDR3 loop: CASSLFRAGTDTQYF. The CDR3, as DNA: TGTGCCAGCAGCTTGTTTCGAGCGGGCACAGATACGCAGTATTTT.

V and J are TRBV15 and TRBJ2-7; D is tentatively TRBD1 or TRBD2 (5 bases each). Germline V gene sequence: CDR1 LNHNV, CDR2 YYDKDF (reference sequence). V gave up 0 bases and J gave up 0 bases, with 9 bases separating them. This CDR3 contains 15 residues. The CDR3 region is CATSREAGSSYEQYF. The CDR3 nucleotides are TGTGCCACCAGCAGAGAGGCAGGGAGCTCCTACGAGCAGTACTTC.

This clonotype was counted only a few times. The rearrangement joins TRBV12-3 or TRBV12-4 to TRBJ1-2; 9 positions match TRBD1. CDR3 length equals 14 residues. J was trimmed by 3 bases and V by 6 bases; bases with no gene match: 5. This CDR3 is CASSPDRGYYGYTF. The CDR3 nucleotides are TGTGCCAGCAGCCCCGACAGGGGGTACTATGGCTACACCTTC.

The genes are TRBV7-9 and TRBJ2-7, with D hard to call. Trimming took 1 base from V and 1 from J, leaving 2 bases between them. Germline V gives CDR1 SEHNR, CDR2 FQNEAQ (reference sequence). This CDR3 has 12 residues. This CDR3 reads CASSLESYEQYF. As DNA, the CDR3 is TGTGCCAGCAGCTTAGAGTCCTACGAGCAGTACTTC.

The V call is TRBV27, the J call TRBJ1-2; 9 positions match TRBD1. The V gene's germline CDR1 is MNHEY and CDR2 SMNVEV (reference sequence). The junction had 5 bases not matched to a gene; V was cut back by 4 bases and J by 2 bases. This CDR3 contains 15 residues. The CDR3: CASSSRQGVNYGYTF. The CDR3 region has the DNA TGTGCCAGCAGTTCCAGACAGGGGGTAAACTATGGCTACACCTTC.

The genes are TRBV27 and TRBJ1-1; TRBD1 is a possible D gene (5 bases). This CDR3 region has 13 residues. CDR1 is MNHEY, CDR2 SMNVEV, per germline (reference sequence). The ends were cut back, 0 bases at V and 11 bases at J, with 13 bases in the middle. Here the CDR3 DNA reads TGTGCCAGCAGTTTATCAGGTCGGACAATCGCTTTCTTT. Encoded protein: CASSLSGRTIAFF.

This chain joins TRBV12-3 or TRBV12-4 and TRBJ1-3, with D maybe TRBD1 (6 bases). This CDR3 has 13 residues. V lost 5 bases, J lost 11 bases, and 16 bases lay in between. CDR3 DNA sequence: TGTGCCAGCAGTCCCGGAGGGGGGAGTGCCATATATTTT. Translating it yields CASSPGGGSAIYF.

The chain recombines TRBV21-1 with TRBJ2-7; no DNA check was done on the table's D call, TRBD1. TRBV21-1 is termed a pseudogene. CDR3 length equals 15 residues. CDR3 nucleotides: TGTGCCAGCAGCAAAGCGGAGGGGGAGTTTGTCGAGCAGTACGTC. This codes for CASSKAEGEFVEQYV.

The rearrangement joins TRBV24-1 to TRBJ2-2, with D possibly being TRBD1 (6 bases). Between the trimmed V and J ends, which lost 2 bases and 6 bases, there was a span of 9 bases. CDR1 is KGHDR and CDR2 is SFDVKD in the germline V gene. CDR3 length: 14 amino acids. The CDR3 loop is CATSDSPGAGELFF. The CDR3, as DNA: TGTGCCACCAGTGATTCGCCAGGGGCCGGGGAGCTGTTTTTT.

The sample holds a few counts of this clonotype. The junction shows a germline mismatch at one end, possibly a read error. The chain uses TRBV2 and TRBJ2-1; D ambiguous. Germline values: CDR1 SNHLY, CDR2 FYNNEI. The CDR3 extends over 9 amino acids. CDR3 coding DNA: TGTGCCAGCAGTGAAGAAAAATGTTTC. Encoded protein: CASSEEKCF.

This clonotype has a handful of counts. This sequence joins TRBV7-9 and TRBJ1-2, with 7 bases aligning to TRBD1. V was clipped by 5 bases and J by 1 base; unmatched bases: 10. Per germline, CDR1 SEHNR and CDR2 FQNEAQ (reference sequence). This CDR3 has 16 residues. The CDR3 DNA reads as TGTGCCAGCAGCCCCCGACGACAGGGATTTAACTATGGCTACACCTTC. This gives the protein CASSPRRQGFNYGYTF.

The chain links TRBV6-5 to TRBJ2-1; a weak D match, TRBD2 (7 bases). The CDR3 is 14 residues long. CDR1 and CDR2 (germline): MNHEY, SVGAGI. Trimming took 6 bases from V and 8 from J, leaving 17 bases between them. CDR3 residues: CASSLLWEGDEQFF. The CDR3, as DNA: TGTGCCAGCAGCTTGCTTTGGGAGGGGGATGAGCAGTTCTTC.

In DNA form, the CDR3 reads TGTGCCAGCAGTTTATTAGGGCCCCCGGTCGCAGATACGCAGTATTTT. Protein sequence: CASSLLGPPVADTQYF. This chain joins TRBV27 and TRBJ2-3; D is undetermined. This CDR3 has 16 residues. The germline V and J ends were trimmed by 1 base and 4 bases, with 15 bases remaining between them. Germline assignment: CDR1 MNHEY and CDR2 SMNVEV (reference sequence).

V gene TRBV3-1 combines with J gene TRBJ2-2; D gene uncertain. The CDR3 spans 15 residues. V lost 10 bases, J lost 0 bases, and 15 bases lay in between. CDR1 LGHDT and CDR2 YNNKEL come from the germline V gene (reference sequence). CDR3 nucleotides: TGTGCCACCACACCAGCGAGTACGAACACCGGGGAGCTGTTTTTT. This sequence encodes CATTPASTNTGELFF.

This clonotype was seen ten or more times. The rearrangement links TRBV4-1 to TRBJ2-1; the D is unclear. Trimming removed 2 bases at V and 5 bases at J, with 13 bases between. The CDR3 has 15 amino acids. CDR1 and CDR2 (germline): MGHRA, YSYEKL. The CDR3 DNA reads TGCGCCAGCAGCCAATGGCTTCGGGCGGACAATGAGCAGTTCTTC. The encoded protein is CASSQWLRADNEQFF.